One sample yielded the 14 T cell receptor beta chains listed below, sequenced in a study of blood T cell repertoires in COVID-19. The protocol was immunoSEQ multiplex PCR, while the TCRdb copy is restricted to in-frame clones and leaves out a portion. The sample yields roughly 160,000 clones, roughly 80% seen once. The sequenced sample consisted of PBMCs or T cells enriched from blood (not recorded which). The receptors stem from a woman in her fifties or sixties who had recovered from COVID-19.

The CDR3 region is CASSPPSPGKNGELFF. Here the CDR3 DNA reads TGTGCCAGCTCACCACCCTCCCCAGGGAAAAACGGGGAGCTGTTTTTT. The chain combines TRBV18 with TRBJ2-2; D is possibly TRBD1 (5 bases). V was cut by 0 bases and J by 7 bases, with 15 bases left in between. Germline V gives CDR1 KGHSH, CDR2 LQKENI. The CDR3 runs 16 residues.

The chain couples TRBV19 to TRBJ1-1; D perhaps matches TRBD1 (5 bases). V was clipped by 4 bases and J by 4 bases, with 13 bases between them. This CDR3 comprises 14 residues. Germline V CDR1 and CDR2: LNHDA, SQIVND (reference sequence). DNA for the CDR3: TGTGCCAGTAGTAGCGGACAAGGGCGCACTGAAGCTTTCTTT. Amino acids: CASSSGQGRTEAFF.

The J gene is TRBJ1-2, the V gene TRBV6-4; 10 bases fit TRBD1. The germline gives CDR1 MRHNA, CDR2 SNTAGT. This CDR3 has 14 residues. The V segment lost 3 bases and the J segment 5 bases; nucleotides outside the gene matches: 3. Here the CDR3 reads CASSETGGAYGYTF. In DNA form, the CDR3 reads TGTGCCAGCAGTGAGACAGGGGGCGCGTATGGCTACACCTTC.

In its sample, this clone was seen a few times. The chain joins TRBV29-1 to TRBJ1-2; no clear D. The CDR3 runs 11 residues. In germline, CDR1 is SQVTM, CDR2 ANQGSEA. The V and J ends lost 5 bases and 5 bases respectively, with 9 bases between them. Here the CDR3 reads CSVWAHYGYTF. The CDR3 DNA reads TGCAGCGTTTGGGCTCATTATGGCTACACCTTC.

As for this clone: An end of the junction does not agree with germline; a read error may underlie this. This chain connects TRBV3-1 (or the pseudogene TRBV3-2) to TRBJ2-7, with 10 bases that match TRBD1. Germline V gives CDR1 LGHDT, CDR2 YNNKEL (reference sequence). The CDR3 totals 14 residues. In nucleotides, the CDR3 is TGTGCCAGCAGCCAAGATTGGCTGGGGACAGGGGCGGACTTC. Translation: CASSQDWLGTGADF.

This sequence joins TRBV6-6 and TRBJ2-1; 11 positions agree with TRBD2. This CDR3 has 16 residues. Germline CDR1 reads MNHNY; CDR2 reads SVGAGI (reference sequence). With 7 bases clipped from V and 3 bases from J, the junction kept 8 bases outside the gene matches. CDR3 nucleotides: TGTGCCAGCATCCTTACTAGCGGGGGACACTACAATGAGCAGTTCTTC. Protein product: CASILTSGGHYNEQFF.

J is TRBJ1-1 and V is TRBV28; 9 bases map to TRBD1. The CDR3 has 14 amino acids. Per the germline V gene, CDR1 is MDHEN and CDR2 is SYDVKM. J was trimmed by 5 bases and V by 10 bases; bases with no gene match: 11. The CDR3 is CATYYRTGVTEAFF. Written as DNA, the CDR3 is TGTGCCACCTACTATAGGACAGGGGTTACTGAAGCTTTCTTT.

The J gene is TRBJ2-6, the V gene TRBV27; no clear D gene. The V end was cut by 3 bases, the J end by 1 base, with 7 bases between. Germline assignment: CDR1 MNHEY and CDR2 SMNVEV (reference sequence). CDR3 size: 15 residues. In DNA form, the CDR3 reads TGTGCCAGCAGTTTCCGCGCGTCTGGGGCCAACGTCCTGACTTTC. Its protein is CASSFRASGANVLTF.

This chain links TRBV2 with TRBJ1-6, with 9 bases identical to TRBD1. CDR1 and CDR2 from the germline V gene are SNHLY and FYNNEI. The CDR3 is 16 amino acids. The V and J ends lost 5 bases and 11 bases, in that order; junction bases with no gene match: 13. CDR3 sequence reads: CASSRGDREGFAPLHF. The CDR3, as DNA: TGTGCCAGCAGTAGGGGGGACAGGGAAGGATTTGCACCCCTCCACTTT.

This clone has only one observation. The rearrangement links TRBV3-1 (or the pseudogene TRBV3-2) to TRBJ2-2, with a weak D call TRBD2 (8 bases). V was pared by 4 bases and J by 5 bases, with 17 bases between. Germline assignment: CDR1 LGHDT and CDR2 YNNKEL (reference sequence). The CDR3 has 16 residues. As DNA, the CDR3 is TGTGCCAGCAGCCCGGGAGGGGGCCTACCTACCGGGGAGCTGTTTTTT. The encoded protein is CASSPGGGLPTGELFF.

CDR3 sequence reads: CASSPFRDTPSEQYF. CDR3 coding DNA: TGTGCCAGCTCACCATTCCGGGACACCCCTAGCGAGCAGTACTTC. This rearrangement joins TRBV18 to TRBJ2-7, with D perhaps TRBD1 (6 bases). Germline lookup yields CDR1 KGHSH and CDR2 LQKENI. This CDR3 spans 15 amino acids. V was pared by 2 bases and J by 6 bases, with 17 bases between.

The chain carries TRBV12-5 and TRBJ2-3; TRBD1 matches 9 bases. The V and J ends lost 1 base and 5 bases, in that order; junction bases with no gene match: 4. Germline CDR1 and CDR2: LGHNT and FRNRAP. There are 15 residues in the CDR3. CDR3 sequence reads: CASGLGTGDIDTQYF. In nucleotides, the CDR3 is TGTGCTAGTGGTTTGGGGACAGGGGATATAGATACGCAGTATTTT.

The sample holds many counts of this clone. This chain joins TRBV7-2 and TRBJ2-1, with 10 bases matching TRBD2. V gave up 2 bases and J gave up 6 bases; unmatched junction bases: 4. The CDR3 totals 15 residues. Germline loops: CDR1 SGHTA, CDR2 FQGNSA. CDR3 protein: CASSLQAGGRNEQFF. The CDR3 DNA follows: TGTGCCAGCAGCTTACAAGCGGGGGGGCGCAATGAGCAGTTCTTC. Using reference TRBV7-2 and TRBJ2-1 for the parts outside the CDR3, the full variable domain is GAGVSQSPSNKVTEKGKDVELRCDPISGHTALYWYRQSLGQGLEFLIYFQGNSAPDKSGLPSDRFSAERTGGSVSTLTIQRTQQEDSAVYLCASSLQAGGRNEQFFGPGTRLTVL.

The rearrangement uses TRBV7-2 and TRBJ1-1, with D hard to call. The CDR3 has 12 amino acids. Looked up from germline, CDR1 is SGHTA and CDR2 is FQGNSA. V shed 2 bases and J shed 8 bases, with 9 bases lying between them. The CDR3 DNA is TGTGCCAGCAGCTTAAGAGGATTAGAAGCTTTCTTT. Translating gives CASSLRGLEAFF.